A single sample is the source of the 16 T cell receptor beta chains below, sequenced in a study of sequential checkpoint blockade in melanoma. Sequencing used immunoSEQ multiplex PCR; TCRdb keeps in-frame clones, though not all of them. This table holds about 3,600 clones, more than 55% found once. Treatment reported: randomized to nivolumab then ipilimumab (arm A) or the reverse (arm B). The sequencing here drew on CD8+ T cells sorted from blood (inferred from file names), taken from a patient given nivolumab and ipilimumab in sequence. The source is a human donor with melanoma.

The chain joins TRBV4-1 to TRBJ1-6; 11 positions agree with TRBD1. Germline CDR1 and CDR2: MGHRA and YSYEKL. The CDR3 is 18 residues long. Unmatched junction bases numbered 12, after V lost 1 base and J lost 10 bases. The chain's CDR3 is CASSQVSLVGQGESPLHF. In DNA, the CDR3 is TGCGCCAGCAGCCAAGTATCTCTCGTGGGACAGGGGGAATCACCCCTCCACTTT.

The rearrangement joins TRBV2 to TRBJ1-4, with D possibly TRBD1 on 5 matching bases. The CDR3 contains 15 residues. CDR1 SNHLY and CDR2 FYNNEI come from the germline V gene. Trimming removed 3 bases at V and 7 bases at J, with 15 bases between. CDR3 sequence: CASSDGGGLGEKLFF. CDR3 DNA: TGTGCCAGCAGTGACGGGGGAGGGTTAGGTGAAAAACTGTTTTTT.

V usage is TRBV19 and J usage is TRBJ2-3, with TRBD2 as a possible D gene (7 bases). The CDR3 length is 16 residues. Germline assignment: CDR1 LNHDA and CDR2 SQIVND (reference sequence). The V end lost 3 bases, the J end lost 3 bases, and 16 bases lay between the germline ends. The DNA of the CDR3 is TGTGCCAGTAGTATTCTGGGGGGGCGAATTACAGATACGCAGTATTTT. Translation gives CASSILGGRITDTQYF.

This rearrangement joins TRBV7-9 to TRBJ2-2; no reliable D call. The V gene lost 2 bases and the J gene lost 7 bases, with 5 bases spanning the gap. The CDR3 is made up of 12 amino acids. CDR1 is SEHNR and CDR2 is FQNEAQ in the germline V gene (reference sequence). The CDR3 spells CASSLSVGELFF. The CDR3 DNA follows: TGTGCCAGCAGCTTATCAGTCGGGGAGCTGTTTTTT.

This chain joins TRBV6-1 and TRBJ1-4; 7 bases line up with TRBD1. Germline V gene data show CDR1 as MNHNS and CDR2 as SASEGT. This CDR3 is 11 amino acids long. With V trimmed by 6 bases and J by 14 bases, 6 bases remained unmatched. The CDR3 nucleotides are TGTGCCAGCAGATTACAGGGGATCCTGTTTTTT. Translation: CASRLQGILFF.

Notes on this clone: Other DNA sequences in the sample encode the same CDR3. The chain is built from TRBV18 and TRBJ2-7, with a tentative D call TRBD2 (5 bases). The germline CDR1 and CDR2 sequences are KGHSH and LQKENI. V was cut by 0 bases and J by 2 bases, with 11 bases left in between. The CDR3 consists of 15 residues. CDR3 protein: CASSPPAGNPYEQYF. CDR3 sequence (DNA): TGTGCCAGCTCACCACCCGCCGGGAACCCCTACGAGCAGTACTTC.

V usage is TRBV29-1 and J usage is TRBJ1-2; 12 bases fit TRBD1. There are 16 residues in the CDR3. Per germline, CDR1 SQVTM and CDR2 ANQGSEA. J was trimmed by 5 bases and V by 0 bases; bases with no gene match: 7. In nucleotides, the CDR3 is TGCAGCGTTGAAGATGGGGAGGGACAGGGGGCTTATGGCTACACCTTC. Protein: CSVEDGEGQGAYGYTF.

The V call is TRBV27, the J call TRBJ2-5; TRBD2 aligns across 9 bases. Germline V CDR1 and CDR2: MNHEY, SMNVEV (reference sequence). After removal of 1 base from V and 5 bases from J, the junction contained 5 bases not matched to a gene. The CDR3 spans 15 residues. CDR3 amino acids: CASSLLAGGTETQYF. The CDR3 DNA is TGTGCCAGCAGTTTATTGGCGGGAGGGACTGAGACCCAGTACTTC.

The gene calls are TRBV6-1 and TRBJ2-1; a possible D gene is TRBD1 (6 bases). The CDR3 is 15 residues long. Germline V CDR1 and CDR2: MNHNS, SASEGT. V lost 3 bases to trimming and J lost 1 base, with 10 bases between them. CDR3 residues: CASSEIGGSYNEQFF. Here the CDR3 DNA reads TGTGCCAGCAGTGAGATAGGGGGATCCTACAATGAGCAGTTCTTC.

This clone was seen only a few times. The chain links TRBV7-1 to TRBJ1-2, with D unclear. TRBV7-1 is assigned to the ORF class and has an uncertain function. The CDR3 loop spans 12 amino acids. V was shortened by 4 bases and J by 5 bases, with 8 bases between the two germline ends. CDR3 coding DNA: TGTGCCAGCAGCTTAGCGCAGTATGGCTACACCTTC. This sequence encodes CASSLAQYGYTF.

J is TRBJ1-5 and V is TRBV7-9; 11 positions match TRBD1. V was clipped by 3 bases and J by 2 bases; unmatched bases: 3. Germline values: CDR1 SEHNR, CDR2 FQNEAQ (reference sequence). The CDR3 runs 16 residues. This CDR3 is CASSLGQGVGNQPQHF. Written as DNA, the CDR3 is TGTGCCAGCAGCTTGGGACAGGGGGTAGGCAATCAGCCCCAGCATTTT.

DNA for the CDR3: TGCGCCAGCAGCGCACAGGGAAGACAGGGTGAAGCTTTCTTT. It is translated as CASSAQGRQGEAFF. The chain links TRBV4-3 to TRBJ1-1, with 7 bases that match TRBD1. With V trimmed by 5 bases and J by 7 bases, 10 bases remained unmatched. CDR1 is LGHNA and CDR2 is YSLEER in the germline V gene. CDR3 length: 14 amino acids.

The chain couples TRBV6-4 to TRBJ2-1; tentative D call: TRBD2 (6 bases). Germline CDR1 MRHNA, CDR2 SNTAGT. There are 13 residues in the CDR3. V shed 4 bases and J shed 8 bases, with 12 bases lying between them. CDR3 sequence (DNA): TGTGCCAGCAGTGTTGGAGGGATAGATGAGCAGTTCTTC. Amino acids: CASSVGGIDEQFF.

The sample holds a few counts of this clone. V is TRBV7-9 and J is TRBJ1-1; no definite D call. This CDR3 has 15 residues. Trimming stripped 3 bases from V and 4 bases from J, with 15 bases between. Germline V gives CDR1 SEHNR, CDR2 FQNEAQ (reference sequence). The CDR3 reads CASSLPLTGSTEAFF. Written as DNA, the CDR3 is TGTGCCAGCAGCTTGCCCCTCACGGGGAGCACTGAAGCTTTCTTT.

The sample holds one count of this clone. The rearrangement links TRBV5-6 to TRBJ2-6; maybe TRBD1 (6 bases). V was clipped by 6 bases and J by 2 bases, with 12 bases between them. Germline loops: CDR1 SGHDT, CDR2 YYEEEE. There are 15 residues in the CDR3. The CDR3: CASNPYRAGANVLTF. DNA for the CDR3: TGTGCCAGCAACCCCTACAGGGCTGGGGCCAACGTCCTGACTTTC.

The rearrangement joins TRBV30 to TRBJ2-1; D is possibly TRBD2 (5 bases). The ends were cut back, 5 bases at V and 12 bases at J, with 11 bases in the middle. The CDR3 is 10 amino acids. The germline CDR1 and CDR2 sequences are GTSNPN and SVGIG (reference sequence). The CDR3 protein is CAWGLDSQFF. CDR3 nucleotides: TGTGCCTGGGGTCTGGACTCGCAGTTCTTC.